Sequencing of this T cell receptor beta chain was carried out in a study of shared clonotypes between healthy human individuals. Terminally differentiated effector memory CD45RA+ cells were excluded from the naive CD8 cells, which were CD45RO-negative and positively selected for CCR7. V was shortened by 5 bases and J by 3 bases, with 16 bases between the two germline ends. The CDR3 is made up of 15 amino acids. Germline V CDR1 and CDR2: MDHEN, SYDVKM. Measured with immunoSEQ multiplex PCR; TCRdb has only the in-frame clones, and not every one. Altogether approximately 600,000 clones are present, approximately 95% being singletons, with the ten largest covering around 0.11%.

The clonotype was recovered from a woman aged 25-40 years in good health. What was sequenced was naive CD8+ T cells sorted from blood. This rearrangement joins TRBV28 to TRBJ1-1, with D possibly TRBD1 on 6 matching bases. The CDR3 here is CASSLIQGVDTEAFF. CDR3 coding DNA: TGTGCCAGCAGTCTTATACAGGGAGTTGACACTGAAGCTTTCTTT.